These 15 T cell receptor beta chains came from one sample sequenced in a study of blood T cell repertoires in COVID-19. Generated by immunoSEQ multiplex PCR, the TCRdb table keeps only in-frame clones and is missing some. The sample shows 190,000 or so clones, around 85% of them seen only once. Sequencing input: peripheral blood. The origin of the receptors is a woman older than 75 with acute or convalescent COVID-19.

V is TRBV12-3 or TRBV12-4 and J is TRBJ1-1; D is perhaps TRBD1 (6 bases). V was pared by 5 bases and J by 2 bases, with 9 bases between. CDR3 length: 13 amino acids. The CDR3 region is CASSGQFNTEAFF. In DNA form, the CDR3 reads TGTGCCAGCAGTGGACAGTTTAACACTGAAGCTTTCTTT.

This chain connects TRBV19 to TRBJ2-3; TRBD1 is a possible D gene (7 bases). Trimming stripped 1 base from V and 2 bases from J, with 16 bases between. The CDR3 length is 17 residues. Germline V lookup: CDR1 LNHDA, CDR2 SQIVND (reference sequence). The CDR3 region has the DNA TGTGCCAGTAGTATAGCTTGGCAGGGGGGTTACACAGATACGCAGTATTTT. Translating it yields CASSIAWQGGYTDTQYF.

In this sample, this clone turned up once. The chain recombines TRBV19 with TRBJ1-1, with TRBD1 identical over 8 bases. The V gene end was trimmed by 2 bases and the J gene end by 5 bases; junction bases not matched to a gene: 4. Germline loops: CDR1 LNHDA, CDR2 SQIVND (reference sequence). This CDR3 has 14 residues. The CDR3, as DNA: TGTGCCAGTAGTATAAGGACAGGGAGTACTGAAGCTTTCTTT. This gives the protein CASSIRTGSTEAFF.

The CDR3 DNA sequence: TGTGCCAGCAGGGGACTAGCGGATACCTACGAGCAGTACTTC. It yields the protein CASRGLADTYEQYF. The chain uses TRBV27 and TRBJ2-7, with 11 bases lining up with TRBD2. The CDR3 consists of 14 residues. The germline CDR1 and CDR2 sequences are MNHEY and SMNVEV (reference sequence). Trimming at V came to 6 bases and at J to 2 bases, leaving 3 bases not matched to a gene.

V is TRBV2 and J is TRBJ1-5, with a tentative D call TRBD1 (5 bases). Germline V lookup: CDR1 SNHLY, CDR2 FYNNEI. The V and J ends lost 7 bases and 0 bases respectively, with 13 bases between them. The CDR3 runs to 15 residues. The DNA of the CDR3 is TGTGCCAGCAATCCGGGGGACTATAGCAATCAGCCCCAGCATTTT. Residues: CASNPGDYSNQPQHF.

The chain recombines TRBV4-1 with TRBJ2-4, with a weak D call TRBD1 (6 bases). Germline CDR1 and CDR2: MGHRA and YSYEKL. The ends were cut back, 6 bases at V and 5 bases at J, with 8 bases in the middle. The CDR3 contains 12 residues. CDR3: CASRAGENIQYF. CDR3 sequence (DNA): TGCGCCAGCAGGGCAGGGGAAAACATTCAGTACTTC.

The chain links TRBV30 to TRBJ2-5; D uncertain. In germline, CDR1 is GTSNPN, CDR2 SVGIG (reference sequence). This CDR3 is built from 12 residues. V lost 3 bases, J lost 2 bases, and 7 bases lay in between. The DNA for the CDR3 is TGTGCCTGGAGGGCAGAACAAGAGACCCAGTACTTC. It is translated as CAWRAEQETQYF.

The genes are TRBV11-2 and TRBJ1-1; D ambiguous. This CDR3 has 15 amino acids. Per germline, CDR1 SGHAT and CDR2 FQNNGV. V was clipped by 0 bases and J by 3 bases, with 11 bases between them. The CDR3 DNA sequence: TGTGCCAGCAGCTTAGAACCGGGATCGGACACTGAAGCTTTCTTT. Its translation is CASSLEPGSDTEAFF.

CDR3 region: CASRGLTKETQYF. CDR3 DNA: TGTGCCAGCAGGGGACTAACCAAAGAGACCCAGTACTTC. The rearrangement uses TRBV12-3 or TRBV12-4 and TRBJ2-5; 7 nucleotides match TRBD2. V shed 6 bases, J shed 3 bases, and the junction held 4 bases outside the gene matches. The CDR3 loop spans 13 amino acids.

The J gene is TRBJ2-3, the V gene TRBV7-2, with 8 positions matching TRBD2. The CDR3 has 15 residues. V was clipped by 0 bases and J by 1 base; unmatched bases: 0. Germline V gene sequence: CDR1 SGHTA, CDR2 FQGNSA. CDR3 sequence: CASSLATSGTDTQYF. Written as DNA, the CDR3 is TGTGCCAGCAGCTTAGCGACTAGCGGCACAGATACGCAGTATTTT.

The chain links TRBV7-2 to TRBJ1-2; D unclear. CDR1 and CDR2 from the germline V gene are SGHTA and FQGNSA. The ends were cut back, 5 bases at V and 2 bases at J, with 12 bases in the middle. The CDR3 contains 14 residues. This CDR3 is CASSPAEPNYGYTF. CDR3 nucleotides: TGTGCCAGCAGCCCGGCGGAGCCGAACTATGGCTACACCTTC.

The chain couples TRBV6-5 to TRBJ1-1; possibly TRBD1 for D (6 bases). The CDR3 loop spans 14 amino acids. Germline loops: CDR1 MNHEY, CDR2 SVGAGI. The V end was cut by 4 bases, the J end by 7 bases, with 16 bases between. The CDR3 coding sequence is TGTGCCAGCAGTTTACTCCTTCAACAGGGTGAAGCTTTCTTT. Its protein is CASSLLLQQGEAFF.

J is TRBJ2-2 and V is TRBV27; 15 nucleotides agree with TRBD2. The CDR3 is 18 amino acids. V shed 2 bases, J shed 4 bases, and the junction held 5 bases outside the gene matches. CDR1 is MNHEY and CDR2 is SMNVEV in the germline V gene (reference sequence). In nucleotides, the CDR3 is TGTGCCAGCAGTTTACCCGGACTAGCGGGAGGGAGCACCGGGGAGCTGTTTTTT. As protein: CASSLPGLAGGSTGELFF.

The V and J genes are TRBV18 and TRBJ1-2, with 7 bases fitting TRBD1. Germline-derived CDR1 and CDR2 are KGHSH and LQKENI. The CDR3 is made up of 13 amino acids. V trimming: 2 bases; J trimming: 8 bases; junction bases outside the gene matches: 5. CDR3: CASSPEGTVGYTF. CDR3 nucleotides: TGTGCCAGCTCACCAGAGGGGACAGTCGGCTACACCTTC.

The CDR3 region is CASSFSDTADTQYF. The CDR3 region has the DNA TGTGCCAGCAGCTTTTCCGACACGGCCGATACGCAGTATTTT. This sequence joins TRBV11-3 and TRBJ2-3; D not resolved. The germline V and J ends were trimmed by 3 bases and 6 bases, with 13 bases remaining between them. CDR3 size: 14 residues. Germline V gives CDR1 SGHNT, CDR2 YENEEA. Full variable domain (remainder filled in from reference TRBV11-3 and TRBJ2-3): EAGVVQSPRYKIIEKKQPVAFWCNPISGHNTLYWYLQNLGQGPELLIRYENEEAVDDSQLPKDRFSAERLKGVDSTLKIQPAELGDSAVYLCASSFSDTADTQYFGPGTRLTVL.